The 17 T cell receptor beta chains below all came from one sample that was sequenced in a study of T cells in Graves' hyperthyroidism and ophthalmopathy. RNA transcripts were the template for amplifying TCR beta CDR3 regions. TCR CDR3 regions were first amplified by RT-PCR with HTBI primers. A single record per CDR3 protein comes from TCRdb applying MiXCR to the multiplex PCR reads. The sample carries hundreds of thousands of distinct CDR3 sequences, over 35% recorded once. Material: blood. These receptors were taken from a man between 18 and 35 years old with Graves' hyperthyroidism.

This clonotype was detected only a few times. The chain couples TRBV7-9 to TRBJ2-2; 9 bases match TRBD1. Germline loops: CDR1 SEHNR, CDR2 FQNEAQ (reference sequence). The CDR3 is 15 amino acids. The junction had 6 bases not matched to a gene; V was cut back by 5 bases and J by 5 bases. The CDR3 sequence is CASSPATGGTGELFF. CDR3 sequence (DNA): TGTGCCAGCAGCCCAGCGACAGGGGGGACCGGGGAGCTGTTTTTT. The full variable domain, with the rest looked up from reference TRBV7-9 and TRBJ2-2, is DTGVSQNPRHKITKRGQNVTFRCDPISEHNRLYWYRQTLGQGPEFLTYFQNEAQLEKSRLLSDRFSAERPKGSFSTLEIQRTEQGDSAMYLCASSPATGGTGELFFGEGSRLTVL.

This clonotype came up many times. The chain recombines TRBV2 with TRBJ1-2; the match to TRBD1 covers 11 bases. V was pared by 10 bases and J by 6 bases, with 10 bases of the junction left unmatched. The CDR3 is 14 amino acids. Looked up from germline, CDR1 is SNHLY and CDR2 is FYNNEI. Here the CDR3 reads CAIPGQGGSDGYTF. CDR3 bases: TGTGCCATACCGGGACAGGGGGGTTCGGATGGCTACACCTTC.

This clonotype was recorded many times. In DNA form, the CDR3 reads TGTGCCATCAGTGGGGAGAATTACGAGCAGTACTTC. Encoded protein: CAISGENYEQYF. This chain joins TRBV10-3 and TRBJ2-7; D possibly corresponds to TRBD2 (5 bases). The CDR3 is made up of 12 amino acids. V was trimmed by 4 bases and J by 4 bases, leaving 8 bases between them. Germline V lookup: CDR1 ENHRY, CDR2 SYGVKD.

This clonotype was recorded many times. The V and J genes are TRBV7-9 and TRBJ2-6; D remains unclear. Germline-derived CDR1 and CDR2 are SEHNR and FQNEAQ (reference sequence). The CDR3 contains 13 residues. The ends were cut back, 8 bases at V and 0 bases at J, with 5 bases in the middle. CDR3 sequence (DNA): TGTGCCAGCGAGTCCTCTGGGGCCAACGTCCTGACTTTC. Its translation is CASESSGANVLTF.

V is TRBV4-1 and J is TRBJ2-2, with D tentatively TRBD1 (5 bases). V lost 6 bases, J lost 5 bases, and 10 bases lay in between. The CDR3 length is 13 residues. The germline V gene encodes CDR1 MGHRA and CDR2 YSYEKL. The CDR3 region has the DNA TGCGCCAGCAGTCACCAGGGTACCGGGGAGCTGTTTTTT. Translation gives CASSHQGTGELFF.

This clonotype was detected a few times. A junction end diverges from the germline sequence, so it may reflect a read error. The V call is TRBV7-2, the J call TRBJ1-2; D gene uncertain. The length of the CDR3 is 15 residues. Germline V gene sequence: CDR1 SGHTA, CDR2 FQGNSA. CDR3 sequence reads: CASSPNTEFNYGYTF. CDR3 coding DNA: TGCGCCAGCAGCCCCAACACAGAATTTAACTATGGCTACACCTTC.

The chain combines TRBV29-1 with TRBJ1-4, with D possibly TRBD1 on 5 matching bases. CDR3 size: 13 residues. The V gene's germline CDR1 is SQVTM and CDR2 ANQGSEA. The V gene lost 4 bases and the J gene lost 6 bases, with 12 bases spanning the gap. CDR3 loop: CSVARQTDEKLFF. Here the CDR3 DNA reads TGCAGCGTTGCTCGACAGACGGATGAAAAACTGTTTTTT.

Worth noting for this clonotype: Here the CDR3 omits its conserved ending phenylalanine or tryptophan, so a read error is the likely source. The rearrangement links TRBV6-5 to TRBJ1-1, with a weak D call TRBD1 (5 bases). CDR3 length: 13 residues. Trimming took off 5 bases at V and 0 bases at J, with 7 bases between the two ends. The germline CDR1 and CDR2 sequences are MNHEY and SVGAGI. CDR3 nucleotide sequence: TGTGCCAGCAGTCCAGGGCTGAACACTGAAGCTTTCCTT. Amino acids: CASSPGLNTEAFL.

The V and J genes are TRBV20-1 and TRBJ2-5, with 9 bases lining up with TRBD2. The CDR3 runs to 17 residues. V shed 1 base and J 2 bases; nucleotides not matched to a gene: 11. Per the germline V gene, CDR1 is DFQATT and CDR2 is SNEGSKA (reference sequence). The DNA for the CDR3 is TGCAGTGCTAGAGTCGTAAGGACTAGCGAGATACAAGAGACCCAGTACTTC. It yields the protein CSARVVRTSEIQETQYF.

The chain uses TRBV6-2 or TRBV6-3 and TRBJ1-5; a weak D match, TRBD1 (6 bases). V was cut by 2 bases and J by 7 bases, with 9 bases left in between. The CDR3 consists of 13 residues. Germline V CDR1 and CDR2: MNHEY, SVGEGT. CDR3 loop: CASSYRGYQPQHF. CDR3 sequence (DNA): TGTGCCAGCAGTTACAGGGGGTACCAGCCCCAGCATTTT.

The chain carries TRBV19 and TRBJ1-1; 8 nucleotides match TRBD1. V gave up 10 bases and J gave up 1 base; unmatched junction bases: 11. The CDR3 loop spans 15 amino acids. Per the germline V gene, CDR1 is LNHDA and CDR2 is SQIVND (reference sequence). The CDR3 is CATLPGDRQNTEAFF. In DNA form, the CDR3 reads TGTGCCACCTTACCTGGGGACAGGCAGAACACTGAAGCTTTCTTT.

This chain connects TRBV25-1 to TRBJ1-2; D remains ambiguous. CDR3 size: 14 residues. Germline V gives CDR1 MGHDK, CDR2 SYGVNS. Trimming took off 6 bases at V and 3 bases at J, with 14 bases between the two ends. In nucleotides, the CDR3 is TGTGCCAGCAGCCAAGAGTCGAGGGACTATGGCTACACCTTC. Encoded protein: CASSQESRDYGYTF.

A remark on this clonotype: Just one base apart from a much larger clone, this may be a read error. The gene calls are TRBV12-3 or TRBV12-4 and TRBJ1-4, with 9 positions matching TRBD1. This CDR3 has 14 residues. Trimming cost V 5 bases and J 10 bases; bases outside gene matches: 8. The CDR3 protein is CASSATGGGGKLFF. The CDR3 DNA reads as TGTGCCAGCAGTGCGACAGGGGGAGGGGGAAAACTGTTTTTT.

This clonotype has at least ten counts. The chain has TRBV13 and TRBJ2-6, with TRBD2 matching 12 bases. J gave up 11 bases and V 2 bases, and 4 bases lay outside the gene matches. Per the germline V gene, CDR1 is PRHDT and CDR2 is FYEKMQ (reference sequence). The CDR3 covers 15 residues. Here the CDR3 reads CASSLRLAGDYVLTF. The CDR3 region has the DNA TGTGCCAGCAGCTTAAGACTAGCGGGAGACTACGTCCTGACTTTC. The full variable domain, its missing parts supplied by reference TRBV13 and TRBJ2-6, is AAGVIQSPRHLIKEKRETATLKCYPIPRHDTVYWYQQGPGQDPQFLISFYEKMQSDKGSIPDRFSAQQFSDYHSELNMSSLELGDSALYFCASSLRLAGDYVLTFGAGSRLTVL.

This clonotype has only a few counts. The chain is built from TRBV5-1 and TRBJ1-4; 7 bases are a match to TRBD1. Per the germline V gene, CDR1 is SGHRS and CDR2 is YFSETQ. There are 14 residues in the CDR3. The V segment lost 5 bases and the J segment 7 bases; nucleotides outside the gene matches: 8. The CDR3 here is CASRTGTEGEKLFF. The CDR3 bases are TGCGCCAGCAGAACCGGGACAGAAGGTGAAAAACTGTTTTTT.

This clonotype showed up many times. The chain joins TRBV10-3 to TRBJ1-1; no reliable D call. The CDR3 contains 12 residues. V lost 10 bases and J 8 bases, leaving 17 bases between the germline ends. Germline CDR1 is ENHRY and CDR2 is SYGVKD. The CDR3 DNA follows: TGTGCCACCGCGCCGGGCGGTCTAGAAGCTTTCTTT. As protein: CATAPGGLEAFF.

This clonotype showed up many times. This chain links TRBV2 with TRBJ1-2; D is unresolved. Deletions cut 8 bases from V and 8 bases from J, with 9 bases between. CDR3 length equals 10 residues. Germline V gene lookup returns CDR1 SNHLY and CDR2 FYNNEI. CDR3 amino acids: CASEILGYTF. Written as DNA, the CDR3 is TGTGCCAGCGAGATTTTGGGCTACACCTTC.